This T cell receptor beta chain was documented in a study of CXCR3-negative and CXCR3-positive naive CD8 T cells. All CD8+ T cell subsets were sorted in triplicate at some 300,000 cells each. Within the CD8+ T cell compartment, naive cells were CD45RO-CCR7+CD27+CD95-. Points on this clonotype: Its matching antigen is unknown.

The CDR3 is made up of 14 amino acids. CDR1 and CDR2 (germline): MNHEY, SMNVEV (reference sequence). Study results and caveats: CXCR3-positive naive cells had more hydrophobic TRB CDR3s than CXCR3-negative naive cells.

The study made its TRB cDNA libraries by 5' RACE, adding UMI labels. TCRdb derives one entry per CDR3 protein from the 5' RACE reads, leaving out DNA. Its clone listing holds about 130,000 distinct CDR3 sequences. The sequencing sample was made of naive CXCR3- CD8+ T cells from blood. Subset here: CD45RO-CCR7+CD27+CD95- naive CD8+ T cells lacking CXCR3 (TNR3-). This TCR was sampled from a human donor in good health. Some clones in this sample may be carry-over from other donors' samples. The chain employs TRBV27 and TRBJ2-7; absent DNA, TCRdb's TRBD1 call cannot be checked. CDR3 region: CASRVTGVRNEQYF.